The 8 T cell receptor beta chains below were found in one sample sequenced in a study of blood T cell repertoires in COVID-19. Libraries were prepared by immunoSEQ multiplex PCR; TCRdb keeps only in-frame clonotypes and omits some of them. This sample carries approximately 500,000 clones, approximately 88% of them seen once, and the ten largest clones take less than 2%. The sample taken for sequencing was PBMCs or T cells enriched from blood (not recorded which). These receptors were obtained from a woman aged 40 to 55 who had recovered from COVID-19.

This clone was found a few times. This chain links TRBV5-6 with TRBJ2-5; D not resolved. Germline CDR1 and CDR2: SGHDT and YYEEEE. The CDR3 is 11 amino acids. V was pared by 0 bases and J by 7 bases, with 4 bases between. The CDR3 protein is CASSLGATQYF. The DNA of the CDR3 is TGTGCCAGCAGCTTGGGGGCGACCCAGTACTTC.

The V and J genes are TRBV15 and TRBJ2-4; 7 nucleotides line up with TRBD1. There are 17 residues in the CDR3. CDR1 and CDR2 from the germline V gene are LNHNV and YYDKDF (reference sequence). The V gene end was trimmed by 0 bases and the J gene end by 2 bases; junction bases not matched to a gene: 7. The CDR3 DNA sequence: TGTGCCACCAGCAGAGAGCCGACAGGGCCTTCCAAAAACATTCAGTACTTC. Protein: CATSREPTGPSKNIQYF.

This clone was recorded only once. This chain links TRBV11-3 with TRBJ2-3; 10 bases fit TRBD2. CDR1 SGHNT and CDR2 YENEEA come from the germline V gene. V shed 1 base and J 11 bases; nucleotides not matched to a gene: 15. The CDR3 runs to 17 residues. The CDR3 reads CASSLGLVASGSVRQYF. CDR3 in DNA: TGTGCCAGCAGCTTAGGTCTGGTGGCTAGCGGGAGTGTTAGGCAGTATTTT.

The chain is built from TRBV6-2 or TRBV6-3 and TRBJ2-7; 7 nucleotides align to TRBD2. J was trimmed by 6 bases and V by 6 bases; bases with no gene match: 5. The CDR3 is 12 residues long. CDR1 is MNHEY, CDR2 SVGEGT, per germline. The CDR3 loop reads CASSLGGGEQYF. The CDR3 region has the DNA TGTGCCAGCAGCCTGGGGGGGGGCGAGCAGTACTTC.

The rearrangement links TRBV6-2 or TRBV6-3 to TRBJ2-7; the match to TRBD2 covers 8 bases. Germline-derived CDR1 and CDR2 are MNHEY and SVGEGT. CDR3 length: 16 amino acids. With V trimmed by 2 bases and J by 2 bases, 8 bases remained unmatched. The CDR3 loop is CASSYIGTSNPYEQYF. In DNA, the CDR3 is TGTGCCAGCAGTTACATTGGGACTAGTAACCCCTACGAGCAGTACTTC.

This CDR3 reads CASSYSTLAESSSYEQYF. For the CDR3, the DNA is TGTGCCAGCAGTTACTCGACCCTAGCGGAGAGTTCCTCCTACGAGCAGTACTTC. The V call is TRBV6-2 or TRBV6-3, the J call TRBJ2-7; 7 bases agree with TRBD2. Trimming removed 0 bases from V and 0 bases from J; junction bases left unmatched: 11. The CDR3 sequence is 18 residues long. CDR1 MNHEY and CDR2 SVGEGT come from the germline V gene.

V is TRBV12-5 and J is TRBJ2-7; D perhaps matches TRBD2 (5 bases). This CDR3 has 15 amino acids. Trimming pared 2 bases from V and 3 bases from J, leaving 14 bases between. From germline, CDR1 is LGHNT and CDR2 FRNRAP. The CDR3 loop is CASGLPRGLFYEQYF. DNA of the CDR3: TGTGCTAGTGGTTTGCCCCGCGGGCTTTTCTACGAGCAGTACTTC.

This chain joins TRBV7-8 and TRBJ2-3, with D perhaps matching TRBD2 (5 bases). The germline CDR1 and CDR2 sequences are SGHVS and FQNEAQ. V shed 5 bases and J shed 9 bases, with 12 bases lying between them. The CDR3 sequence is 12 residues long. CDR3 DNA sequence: TGTGCCAGCAGCGGAGGCGTCCTCACGCAGTATTTT. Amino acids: CASSGGVLTQYF.